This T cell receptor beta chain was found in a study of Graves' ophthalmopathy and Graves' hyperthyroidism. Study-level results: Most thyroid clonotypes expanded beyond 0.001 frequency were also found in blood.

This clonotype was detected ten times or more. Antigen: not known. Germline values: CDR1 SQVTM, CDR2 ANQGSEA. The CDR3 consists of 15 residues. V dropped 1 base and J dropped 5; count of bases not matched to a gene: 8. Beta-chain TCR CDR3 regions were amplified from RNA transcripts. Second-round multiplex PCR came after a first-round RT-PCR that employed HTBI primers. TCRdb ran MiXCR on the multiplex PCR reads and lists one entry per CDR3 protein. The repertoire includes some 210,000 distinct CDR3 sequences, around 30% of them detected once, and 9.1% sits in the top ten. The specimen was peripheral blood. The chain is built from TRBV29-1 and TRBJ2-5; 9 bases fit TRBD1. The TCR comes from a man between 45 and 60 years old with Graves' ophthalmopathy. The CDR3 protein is CSVEGGTGLGETQYF. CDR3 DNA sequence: TGCAGCGTTGAAGGAGGGACAGGGTTGGGGGAGACCCAGTACTTC.